These 23 T cell receptor beta chains were all obtained from the same sample, sequenced in a study of blood T cell repertoires in COVID-19. Using immunoSEQ multiplex PCR, the repertoire was profiled, and TCRdb retains in-frame clones only, with some absent. The profile covers approximately 140,000 clones, with about four fifths appearing a single time and roughly 15% taken by the ten largest. Sample: peripheral blood. The receptor set was obtained from a human donor with acute or convalescent COVID-19. The donor label of this sample is uncertain.

CDR3 sequence: CASSGHRTDTQYF. CDR3 DNA sequence: TGTGCCAGTTCGGGACACCGCACAGATACGCAGTATTTT. The rearrangement uses TRBV19 and TRBJ2-3; a possible D gene is TRBD1 (6 bases). The germline V gene has CDR1 LNHDA and CDR2 SQIVND (reference sequence). The V end was cut by 8 bases, the J end by 1 base, with 10 bases between. The CDR3 consists of 13 residues. The full variable domain, in which reference TRBV19 and TRBJ2-3 provide the parts outside the CDR3, is DGGITQSPKYLFRKEGQNVTLSCEQNLNHDAMYWYRQDPGQGLRLIYYSQIVNDFQKGDIAEGYSVSREKKESFPLTVTSAQKNPTAFYLCASSGHRTDTQYFGPGTRLTVL.

The genes are TRBV5-5 and TRBJ1-5, with a tentative D call TRBD1 (6 bases). The CDR3 length is 15 residues. V was shortened by 2 bases and J by 7 bases, with 16 bases between the two germline ends. CDR1 is SGHKS, CDR2 YYEKEE, per germline (reference sequence). The CDR3 sequence is CASSLQTGASQPQHF. DNA of the CDR3: TGTGCCAGCAGCTTACAGACAGGTGCGAGCCAGCCCCAGCATTTT.

This chain links TRBV5-1 with TRBJ2-6, with D possibly being TRBD1 (5 bases). Per the germline V gene, CDR1 is SGHRS and CDR2 is YFSETQ. The CDR3 is 16 amino acids. V was pared by 4 bases and J by 0 bases, with 11 bases between. CDR3 DNA: TGCGCCAGCAGCCCCCCGGACATCTCTGGGGCCAACGTCCTGACTTTC. Residues: CASSPPDISGANVLTF.

The V call is TRBV18, the J call TRBJ2-7; D is perhaps TRBD1 (6 bases). The CDR3 has 15 residues. The germline gives CDR1 KGHSH, CDR2 LQKENI. Between the trimmed V and J ends, which lost 2 bases and 3 bases, there was a span of 14 bases. DNA for the CDR3: TGTGCCAGCTCACCAAACCGGGACACGGGCTACGAGCAGTACTTC. As protein: CASSPNRDTGYEQYF.

This chain uses TRBV14 with TRBJ2-7, with D perhaps matching TRBD2 (6 bases). V lost 6 bases and J lost 7, with 16 bases in between. The germline V gene encodes CDR1 SGHDN and CDR2 FVKESK. This CDR3 has 13 amino acids. CDR3 sequence reads: CASRFNVGGEQYF. CDR3 bases: TGTGCCAGCAGATTTAACGTGGGGGGAGAGCAGTACTTC.

The rearrangement uses TRBV3-1 (or the pseudogene TRBV3-2) and TRBJ1-2; D is unresolved. This CDR3 has 15 residues. V lost 0 bases, J lost 3 bases, and 11 bases lay in between. CDR1 is LGHDT and CDR2 is YNNKEL in the germline V gene (reference sequence). The CDR3 sequence is CASSQDLRIYYGYTF. The CDR3 DNA follows: TGTGCCAGCAGCCAAGATTTGAGGATCTACTATGGCTACACCTTC.

The chain has TRBV6-1 and TRBJ1-6, with a weak D call TRBD1 (5 bases). This CDR3 contains 14 residues. Deletions cut 2 bases from V and 11 bases from J, with 13 bases between. From germline, CDR1 is MNHNS and CDR2 SASEGT. In DNA form, the CDR3 reads TGTGCCAGCAGTGAAATAATAGGGGAGGCACCCCTCCACTTT. It codes for CASSEIIGEAPLHF.

This rearrangement joins TRBV3-1 (or the pseudogene TRBV3-2) to TRBJ1-2, with D perhaps TRBD1 (6 bases). V shed 4 bases and J shed 4 bases, with 13 bases lying between them. Germline loops: CDR1 LGHDT, CDR2 YNNKEL (reference sequence). The CDR3 runs 14 residues. The CDR3, as DNA: TGTGCCAGCAGCCTTGCGCAGGGGTTCTATGGCTACACCTTC. This gives the protein CASSLAQGFYGYTF.

The chain uses TRBV5-1 and TRBJ1-1; the D gene is possibly TRBD1 (5 bases). Trimming removed 7 bases from V and 4 bases from J, with 17 bases in between. CDR1 SGHRS and CDR2 YFSETQ come from the germline V gene. The CDR3 covers 14 residues. CDR3 bases: TGCGCCAGCTCCCAAGATCTGGGGGGCACTGAAGCTTTCTTT. Protein product: CASSQDLGGTEAFF.

This clone was detected only once. The chain joins TRBV7-2 to TRBJ1-2; 11 bases fit TRBD1. CDR3 length equals 15 residues. V was pared by 2 bases and J by 4 bases, with 3 bases of the junction left unmatched. The germline V gene has CDR1 SGHTA and CDR2 FQGNSA. The CDR3 nucleotides are TGTGCCAGCAGCTTAAGGACAGGGGGCCTCTATGGCTACACCTTC. Translation: CASSLRTGGLYGYTF.

This chain connects TRBV9 to TRBJ1-2, with 7 bases that match TRBD1. This CDR3 region has 14 residues. The V and J ends lost 0 bases and 8 bases, in that order; junction bases with no gene match: 7. CDR1 SGDLS and CDR2 YYNGEE come from the germline V gene. The CDR3 spells CASSVEGARGGYTF. The DNA for the CDR3 is TGTGCCAGCAGCGTAGAGGGGGCCCGGGGAGGCTACACCTTC.

The rearrangement links TRBV30 to TRBJ1-5; 8 bases line up with TRBD1. Germline V gene sequence: CDR1 GTSNPN, CDR2 SVGIG (reference sequence). V lost 3 bases and J lost 7; bases outside the gene matches: 11. The CDR3 consists of 15 residues. CDR3 sequence reads: CAWSDYRGRNQPQHF. The CDR3 nucleotides read TGTGCCTGGAGCGACTACAGGGGGAGGAACCAGCCCCAGCATTTT.

This clone was observed a handful of times. This chain uses TRBV10-3 with TRBJ2-5; 9 positions match TRBD1. The germline CDR1 and CDR2 sequences are ENHRY and SYGVKD. V lost 0 bases to trimming and J lost 4 bases; unmatched junction nucleotides: 6. The CDR3 loop spans 16 amino acids. CDR3 bases: TGTGCCATCAGTGAGTCCGAACAGGGGGCAAGAGAGACCCAGTACTTC. This codes for CAISESEQGARETQYF.

V and J are TRBV6-6 and TRBJ2-3, with TRBD1 identical over 11 bases. V shed 2 bases, J shed 4 bases, and the junction held 2 bases outside the gene matches. There are 15 residues in the CDR3. The germline V gene encodes CDR1 MNHNY and CDR2 SVGAGI (reference sequence). The chain's CDR3 is CASSYGTGGPDTQYF. The CDR3 nucleotides are TGTGCCAGCAGTTACGGGACAGGGGGACCAGATACGCAGTATTTT.

The rearrangement joins TRBV7-2 to TRBJ1-2; 7 bases match TRBD1. V dropped 5 bases and J dropped 4; count of bases not matched to a gene: 10. Germline CDR1 and CDR2: SGHTA and FQGNSA. The CDR3 covers 15 residues. CDR3 sequence (DNA): TGTGCCAGCAGCACGCGACAGGGACGCTCCTATGGCTACACCTTC. Its translation: CASSTRQGRSYGYTF. Combining the CDR3 with reference TRBV7-2 and TRBJ1-2 gives the whole variable domain GAGVSQSPSNKVTEKGKDVELRCDPISGHTALYWYRQSLGQGLEFLIYFQGNSAPDKSGLPSDRFSAERTGGSVSTLTIQRTQQEDSAVYLCASSTRQGRSYGYTFGSGTRLTVV.

This chain connects TRBV5-6 to TRBJ1-1; D possibly corresponds to TRBD1 (5 bases). The germline V gene has CDR1 SGHDT and CDR2 YYEEEE. The germline V and J ends were trimmed by 4 bases and 4 bases, with 11 bases remaining between them. The CDR3 is 13 amino acids. As DNA, the CDR3 is TGTGCCAGCAGCCGCAGGGCTACCACTGAAGCTTTCTTT. This codes for CASSRRATTEAFF.

CDR3 sequence (DNA): TGTGCCAGCTCACCATCGAGCTCCTATAATTCACCCCTCCACTTT. Translated, it gives CASSPSSSYNSPLHF. The rearrangement links TRBV18 to TRBJ1-6; D remains unclear. Looked up from germline, CDR1 is KGHSH and CDR2 is LQKENI. V was trimmed by 2 bases and J by 0 bases, leaving 5 bases between them. CDR3 length equals 15 residues.

The V and J genes are TRBV21-1 and TRBJ1-1; the table's D gene call, TRBD1, was not cross checked with the DNA. TRBV21-1 is designated a pseudogene. The CDR3 is 17 amino acids. The CDR3 DNA reads as TGTGCCAGCAGCAGCCCGGGACACGTTAGTTTGGGCACTGAAGCTTTCTTT. It yields the protein CASSSPGHVSLGTEAFF.

The chain uses TRBV18 and TRBJ2-7; 9 positions match TRBD1. The germline V gene has CDR1 KGHSH and CDR2 LQKENI. Losses at the gene ends were 8 bases for V and 2 bases for J; bases not matched to a gene: 13. There are 16 residues in the CDR3. CDR3 nucleotide sequence: TGTGCCAGCCGAGGTTCTACCGGGACAGGGCCCTACGAGCAGTACTTC. This translates into CASRGSTGTGPYEQYF.

This chain uses TRBV18 with TRBJ2-7; 8 nucleotides align to TRBD1. This CDR3 region has 16 residues. CDR1 and CDR2 from the germline V gene are KGHSH and LQKENI. The V and J ends lost 2 bases and 4 bases, in that order; junction bases with no gene match: 10. CDR3 loop: CASSPSRGRSFYEQYF. The CDR3 DNA reads as TGTGCCAGCTCACCATCCAGGGGGCGGTCATTTTACGAGCAGTACTTC.

The chain links TRBV5-4 to TRBJ1-2, with D possibly TRBD1 on 5 matching bases. This CDR3 has 13 amino acids. V was trimmed by 4 bases and J by 0 bases, leaving 7 bases between them. CDR1 and CDR2 (germline): SGHNT, YYREEE (reference sequence). CDR3 sequence reads: CASSHRTNYGYTF. In DNA form, the CDR3 reads TGTGCCAGCAGCCACAGGACTAACTATGGCTACACCTTC.

The chain uses TRBV10-3 and TRBJ1-6; D not certain. CDR1 ENHRY and CDR2 SYGVKD come from the germline V gene. V lost 6 bases to trimming and J lost 0 bases, with 12 bases between them. The CDR3 totals 16 residues. CDR3 sequence (DNA): TGTGCCATCAGACCGGGAGCCAGCTCCTATAATTCACCCCTCCACTTT. Amino acids: CAIRPGASSYNSPLHF.

This clone showed up just once. V and J are TRBV11-2 and TRBJ1-2; tentatively, D is TRBD1 (6 bases). The germline gives CDR1 SGHAT, CDR2 FQNNGV. Trimming took 2 bases from V and 7 from J, leaving 11 bases between them. The CDR3 runs 13 residues. The CDR3 is CASSLQGSGGYTF. The CDR3 DNA is TGTGCCAGCAGCTTACAGGGGTCGGGTGGCTACACCTTC.